The clone carrying this T cell receptor beta chain has ten or more counts. The data stem from a study of T cells in Graves' hyperthyroidism and ophthalmopathy. Trimming took off 2 bases at V and 3 bases at J, with 12 bases between the two ends. Germline V gives CDR1 SGHRS, CDR2 YFSETQ. This CDR3 is 15 amino acids long. Researchers took RNA transcripts and amplified the TCR beta CDR3 regions from them. In the first-round RT-PCR of the TCR CDR3, the HTBI primer set was used. TCRdb redid the calling of the multiplex PCR reads with MiXCR, one entry per CDR3 protein. This table has about 410,000 distinct CDR3 sequences, approximately 14% appearing once.

This receptor was obtained from a young man with Graves' ophthalmopathy. The sample taken for sequencing was blood. The V gene is TRBV5-1, the J gene TRBJ2-1, with D tentatively TRBD1 (6 bases). CDR3 DNA sequence: TGCGCCAGCAGCTTAAGGACAGTAGACTACAATGAGCAGTTCTTC. The encoded protein is CASSLRTVDYNEQFF. Using reference TRBV5-1 and TRBJ2-1 for the parts outside the CDR3, the full variable domain is KAGVTQTPRYLIKTRGQQVTLSCSPISGHRSVSWYQQTPGQGLQFLFEYFSETQRNKGNFPGRFSGRQFSNSRSEMNVSTLELGDSALYLCASSLRTVDYNEQFFGPGTRLTVL.